This T cell receptor beta chain was sequenced during a study of cytomegalovirus exposure and HLA in healthy donors. The PCR used 60 Vbeta and 13 Jbeta primers. Some clones are missing from TCRdb's copy, which holds only in-frame ones; the method was immunoSEQ multiplex PCR. Found here are 150,000 to 250,000 clones, 65% to 90% of them singletons; the top ten hold 2% to 2.5%. V lost 3 bases and J lost 0; bases outside the gene matches: 11. Germline CDR1 and CDR2: GTSNPN and SVGIG (reference sequence). The CDR3 runs 18 residues. Sequenced material: PBMCs. This sequence originates from a woman aged 50 to 60 in good health and CMV-seronegative. This sequence joins TRBV30 and TRBJ2-6, with TRBD1 identical over 7 bases. The CDR3 loop is CAWRRQGSITSGANVLTF. The CDR3 DNA reads as TGTGCCTGGAGAAGACAGGGTAGCATCACCTCTGGGGCCAACGTCCTGACTTTC. The full variable domain, rest sourced from reference TRBV30 and TRBJ2-6, is SQTIHQWPATLVQPVGSPLSLECTVEGTSNPNLYWYRQAAGRGLQLLFYSVGIGQISSEVPQNLSASRPQDRQFILSSKKLLLSDSGFYLCAWRRQGSITSGANVLTFGAGSRLTVL.